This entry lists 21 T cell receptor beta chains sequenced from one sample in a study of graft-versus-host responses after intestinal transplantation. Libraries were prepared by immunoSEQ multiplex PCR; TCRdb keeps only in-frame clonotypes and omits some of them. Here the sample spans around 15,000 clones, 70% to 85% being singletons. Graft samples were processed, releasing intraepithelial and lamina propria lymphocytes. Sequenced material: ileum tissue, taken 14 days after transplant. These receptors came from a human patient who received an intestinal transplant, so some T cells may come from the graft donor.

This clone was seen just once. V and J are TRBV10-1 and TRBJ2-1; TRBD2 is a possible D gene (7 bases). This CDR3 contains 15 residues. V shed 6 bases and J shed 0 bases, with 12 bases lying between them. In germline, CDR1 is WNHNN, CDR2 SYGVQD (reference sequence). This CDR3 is CASSVRGASYNEQFF. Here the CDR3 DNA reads TGCGCCAGCAGCGTTCGGGGGGCCTCCTACAATGAGCAGTTCTTC.

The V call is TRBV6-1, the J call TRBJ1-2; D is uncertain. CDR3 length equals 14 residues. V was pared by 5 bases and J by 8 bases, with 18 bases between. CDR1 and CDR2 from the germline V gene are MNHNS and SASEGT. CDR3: CASSFRTTLGGYTF. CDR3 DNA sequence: TGTGCCAGCAGTTTTCGGACGACTCTCGGCGGCTACACCTTC.

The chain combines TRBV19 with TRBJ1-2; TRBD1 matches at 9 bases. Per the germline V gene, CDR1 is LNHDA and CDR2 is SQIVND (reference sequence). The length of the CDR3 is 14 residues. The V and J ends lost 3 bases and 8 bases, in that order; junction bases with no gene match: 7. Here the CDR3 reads CASSIDRGLEGYTF. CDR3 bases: TGTGCCAGTAGTATTGACAGGGGGTTGGAAGGCTACACCTTC.

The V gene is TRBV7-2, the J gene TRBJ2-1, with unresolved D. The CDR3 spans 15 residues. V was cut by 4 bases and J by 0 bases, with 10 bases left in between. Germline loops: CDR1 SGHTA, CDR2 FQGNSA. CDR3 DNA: TGTGCCAGCAGCTCCTTCCTAAGCTCCTACAATGAGCAGTTCTTC. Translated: CASSSFLSSYNEQFF.

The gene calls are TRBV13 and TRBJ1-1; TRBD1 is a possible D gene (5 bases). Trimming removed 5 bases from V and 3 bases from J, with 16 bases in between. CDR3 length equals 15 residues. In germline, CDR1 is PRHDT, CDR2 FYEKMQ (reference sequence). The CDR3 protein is CASSDASGTYTEAFF. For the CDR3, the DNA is TGTGCCAGCAGCGACGCTTCAGGGACGTACACTGAAGCTTTCTTT.

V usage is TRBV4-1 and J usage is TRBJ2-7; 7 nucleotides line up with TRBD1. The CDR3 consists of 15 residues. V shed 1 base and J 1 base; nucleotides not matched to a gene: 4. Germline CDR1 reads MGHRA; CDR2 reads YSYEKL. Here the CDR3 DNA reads TGCGCCAGCAGCCAAGTAGTGACAGGGTCCTACGAGCAGTACTTC. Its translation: CASSQVVTGSYEQYF.

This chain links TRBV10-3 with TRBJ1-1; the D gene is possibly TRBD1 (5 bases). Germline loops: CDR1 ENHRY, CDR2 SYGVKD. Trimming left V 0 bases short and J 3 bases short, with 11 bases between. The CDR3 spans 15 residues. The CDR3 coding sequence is TGTGCCATCAGTGAGTCGACCGGGGCACACACTGAAGCTTTCTTT. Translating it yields CAISESTGAHTEAFF.

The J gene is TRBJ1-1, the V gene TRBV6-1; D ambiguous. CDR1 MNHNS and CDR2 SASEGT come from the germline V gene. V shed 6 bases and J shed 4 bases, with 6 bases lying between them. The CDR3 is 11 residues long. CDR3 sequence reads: CASRSVTEAFF. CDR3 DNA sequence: TGTGCCAGCAGATCCGTCACTGAAGCTTTCTTT.

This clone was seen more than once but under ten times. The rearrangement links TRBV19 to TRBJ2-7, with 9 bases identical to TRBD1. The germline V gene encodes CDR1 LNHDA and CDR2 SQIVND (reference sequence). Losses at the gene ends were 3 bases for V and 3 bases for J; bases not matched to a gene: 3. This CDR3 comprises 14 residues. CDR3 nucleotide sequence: TGTGCCAGTAGTATTTGGGGACAGGGCTACGAGCAGTACTTC. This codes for CASSIWGQGYEQYF.

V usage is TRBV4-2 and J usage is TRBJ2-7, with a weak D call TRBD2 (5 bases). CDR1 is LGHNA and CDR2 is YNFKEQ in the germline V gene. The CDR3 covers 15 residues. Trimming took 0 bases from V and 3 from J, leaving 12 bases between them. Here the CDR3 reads CASSQDFGLIYEQYF. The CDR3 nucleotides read TGTGCCAGCAGCCAAGATTTCGGACTTATCTACGAGCAGTACTTC.

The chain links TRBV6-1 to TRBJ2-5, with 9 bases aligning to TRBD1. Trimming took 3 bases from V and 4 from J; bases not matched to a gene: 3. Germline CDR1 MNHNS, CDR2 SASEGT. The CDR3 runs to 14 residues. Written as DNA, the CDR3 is TGTGCCAGCAGTGAGGGACAGGGCGGAGAGACCCAGTACTTC. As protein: CASSEGQGGETQYF.

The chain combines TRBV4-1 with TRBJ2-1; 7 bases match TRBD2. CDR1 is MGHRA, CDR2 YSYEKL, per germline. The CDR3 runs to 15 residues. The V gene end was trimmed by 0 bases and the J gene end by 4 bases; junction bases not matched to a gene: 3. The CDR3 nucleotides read TGCGCCAGCAGCCAAGAGGGGGGGAGTTACAATGAGCAGTTCTTC. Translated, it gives CASSQEGGSYNEQFF.

The CDR3 is CASSSGTAAYEQYF. CDR3 in DNA: TGTGCCAGCAGCTCCGGGACGGCAGCCTACGAGCAGTACTTC. The rearrangement links TRBV13 to TRBJ2-7; D may correspond to TRBD1 or TRBD2 (5 bases each). Trimming pared 4 bases from V and 2 bases from J, leaving 12 bases between. The CDR3 has 14 residues. Germline CDR1 is PRHDT and CDR2 is FYEKMQ (reference sequence). The full variable domain, with the rest looked up from reference TRBV13 and TRBJ2-7, is AAGVIQSPRHLIKEKRETATLKCYPIPRHDTVYWYQQGPGQDPQFLISFYEKMQSDKGSIPDRFSAQQFSDYHSELNMSSLELGDSALYFCASSSGTAAYEQYFGPGTRLTVT.

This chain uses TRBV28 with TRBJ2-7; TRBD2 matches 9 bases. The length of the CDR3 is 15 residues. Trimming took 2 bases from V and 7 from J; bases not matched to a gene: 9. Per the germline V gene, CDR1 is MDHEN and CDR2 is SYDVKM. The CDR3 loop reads CASSLSEAGGGEQYF. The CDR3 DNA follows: TGTGCCAGCAGTTTAAGTGAAGCGGGAGGTGGGGAGCAGTACTTC.

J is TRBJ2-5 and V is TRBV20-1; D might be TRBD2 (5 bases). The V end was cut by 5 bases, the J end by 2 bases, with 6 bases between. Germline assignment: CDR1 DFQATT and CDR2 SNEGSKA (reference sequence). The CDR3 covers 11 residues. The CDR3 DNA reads TGCAGTGCTTCGGGGCAAGAGACCCAGTACTTC. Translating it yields CSASGQETQYF.

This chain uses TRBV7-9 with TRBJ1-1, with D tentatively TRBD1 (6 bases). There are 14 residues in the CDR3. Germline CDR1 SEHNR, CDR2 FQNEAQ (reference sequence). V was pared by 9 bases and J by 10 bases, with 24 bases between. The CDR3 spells CASNPGAGGGRAFF. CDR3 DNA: TGTGCCAGTAACCCTGGGGCCGGAGGGGGTCGAGCTTTCTTT.

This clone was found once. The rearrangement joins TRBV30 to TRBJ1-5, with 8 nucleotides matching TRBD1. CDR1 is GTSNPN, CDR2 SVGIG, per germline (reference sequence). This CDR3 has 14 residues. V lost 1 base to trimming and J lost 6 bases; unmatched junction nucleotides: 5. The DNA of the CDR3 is TGTGCCTGGAGTGAGGGACAGGCGGCTCAGCCCCAGCATTTT. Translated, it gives CAWSEGQAAQPQHF.

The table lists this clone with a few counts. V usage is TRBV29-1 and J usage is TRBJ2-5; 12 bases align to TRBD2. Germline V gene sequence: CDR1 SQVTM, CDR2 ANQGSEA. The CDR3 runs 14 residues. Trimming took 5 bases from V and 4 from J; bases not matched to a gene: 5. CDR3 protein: CSVSLAGGRETQYF. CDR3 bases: TGCAGCGTTAGTCTAGCGGGAGGGCGAGAGACCCAGTACTTC.

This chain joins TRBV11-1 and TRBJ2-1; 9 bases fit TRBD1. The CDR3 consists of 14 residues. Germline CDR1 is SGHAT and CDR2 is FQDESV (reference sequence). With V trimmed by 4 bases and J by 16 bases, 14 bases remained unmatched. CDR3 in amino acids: CASSSSGTGTGFFF. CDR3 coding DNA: TGTGCCAGCAGCTCGTCAGGGACAGGGACAGGGTTTTTCTTC.

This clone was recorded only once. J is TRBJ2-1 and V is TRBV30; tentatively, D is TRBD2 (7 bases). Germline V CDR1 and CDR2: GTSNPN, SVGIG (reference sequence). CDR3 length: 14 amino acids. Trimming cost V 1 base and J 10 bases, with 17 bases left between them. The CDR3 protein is CAWSAGGGFMEQFF. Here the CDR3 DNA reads TGTGCCTGGAGTGCTGGCGGGGGCTTCATGGAGCAGTTCTTC. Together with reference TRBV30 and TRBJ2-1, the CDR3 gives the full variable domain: SQTIHQWPATLVQPVGSPLSLECTVEGTSNPNLYWYRQAAGRGLQLLFYSVGIGQISSEVPQNLSASRPQDRQFILSSKKLLLSDSGFYLCAWSAGGGFMEQFFGPGTRLTVL.

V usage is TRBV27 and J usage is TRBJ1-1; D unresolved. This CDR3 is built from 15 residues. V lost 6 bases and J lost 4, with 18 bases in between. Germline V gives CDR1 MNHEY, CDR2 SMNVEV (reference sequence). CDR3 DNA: TGTGCCAGCAGGAAAATGGACGGGTTTAGCACTGAAGCTTTCTTT. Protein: CASRKMDGFSTEAFF.